Shown below are 19 T cell receptor beta chains from a single sample sequenced in a study of shared clonotypes between healthy human individuals. The data were produced by immunoSEQ multiplex PCR, yet TCRdb's version contains in-frame clones alone and is incomplete. The table includes over a million clones, around 98% detected once. Sequences were obtained from naive CD4+ T cells sorted from blood. Subset: CD45RA+ positively selected. These receptors were collected from a man under 40 in good health.

This chain joins TRBV19 and TRBJ2-3; 7 nucleotides align to TRBD1. The V gene end was trimmed by 8 bases and the J gene end by 5 bases; junction bases not matched to a gene: 10. The CDR3 loop spans 14 amino acids. Germline lookup yields CDR1 LNHDA and CDR2 SQIVND (reference sequence). CDR3 amino acids: CASSQGQRGDTQYF. CDR3 coding DNA: TGTGCCAGTTCACAGGGGCAGAGGGGAGATACGCAGTATTTT. Based on the CDR3 plus reference TRBV19 and TRBJ2-3, the full variable domain is DGGITQSPKYLFRKEGQNVTLSCEQNLNHDAMYWYRQDPGQGLRLIYYSQIVNDFQKGDIAEGYSVSREKKESFPLTVTSAQKNPTAFYLCASSQGQRGDTQYFGPGTRLTVL.

V gene TRBV15 combines with J gene TRBJ2-1, with D unresolved. The CDR3 spans 15 residues. Trimming cost V 1 base and J 0 bases, with 7 bases left between them. From germline, CDR1 is LNHNV and CDR2 YYDKDF (reference sequence). The CDR3 region is CATSRGTGSYNEQFF. The CDR3 DNA reads TGTGCCACCAGCAGAGGCACTGGCTCCTACAATGAGCAGTTCTTC.

The chain is built from TRBV5-8 and TRBJ1-1; no reliable D call. Trimming removed 0 bases from V and 0 bases from J, with 3 bases in between. The CDR3 runs to 13 residues. Germline V gene lookup returns CDR1 SGHTS and CDR2 YDEGEE. The chain's CDR3 is CASSLVLNTEAFF. CDR3 coding DNA: TGTGCCAGCAGCTTGGTGCTGAACACTGAAGCTTTCTTT.

The V call is TRBV4-1, the J call TRBJ2-7, with TRBD2 as a possible D gene (5 bases). The CDR3 contains 17 residues. Trimming took 3 bases from V and 3 from J, leaving 21 bases between them. CDR1 is MGHRA and CDR2 is YSYEKL in the germline V gene. The CDR3 reads CASSQETRRERSYEQYF. The CDR3 bases are TGCGCCAGCAGCCAGGAAACCCGACGGGAAAGAAGCTACGAGCAGTACTTC.

The chain is built from TRBV23-1 and TRBJ2-5; 8 bases are shared with TRBD1. TRBV23-1 is known as an ORF, though its function is uncertain. After removal of 9 bases from V and 2 bases from J, the junction contained 17 bases not matched to a gene. The CDR3 totals 17 residues. CDR3 DNA sequence: TGCGCCAGGCCCCTGACGCGGGACAGGACCCAACAAGAGACCCAGTACTTC. It yields the protein CARPLTRDRTQQETQYF.

The V call is TRBV10-3, the J call TRBJ1-1; D ambiguous. This CDR3 has 14 residues. Germline V CDR1 and CDR2: ENHRY, SYGVKD. V was clipped by 10 bases and J by 0 bases, with 15 bases between them. The CDR3 DNA follows: TGTGCCACCAAGAAGACCGCCATGAACACTGAAGCTTTCTTT. Its translation: CATKKTAMNTEAFF.

This chain connects TRBV5-4 to TRBJ2-7; 12 bases are shared with TRBD2. The V gene's germline CDR1 is SGHNT and CDR2 YYREEE (reference sequence). V was clipped by 0 bases and J by 5 bases; unmatched bases: 9. This CDR3 region has 17 residues. Written as DNA, the CDR3 is TGTGCCAGCAGCTTGGGCGGACTAGCGGGATCACTTCACGAGCAGTACTTC. Its translation: CASSLGGLAGSLHEQYF. The full variable domain, in which reference TRBV5-4 and TRBJ2-7 provide the parts outside the CDR3, is ETGVTQSPTHLIKTRGQQVTLRCSSQSGHNTVSWYQQALGQGPQFIFQYYREEENGRGNFPPRFSGLQFPNYSSELNVNALELDDSALYLCASSLGGLAGSLHEQYFGPGTRLTVT.

The gene calls are TRBV14 and TRBJ1-2; unclear D gene. In germline, CDR1 is SGHDN, CDR2 FVKESK. V gave up 4 bases and J gave up 0 bases, with 15 bases separating them. The CDR3 contains 16 residues. CDR3 protein: CASSLHRQDTNYGYTF. In DNA form, the CDR3 reads TGTGCCAGCAGCCTGCACCGGCAGGATACTAACTATGGCTACACCTTC. Full variable domain (outside the CDR3, taken from reference TRBV14 and TRBJ1-2): EAGVTQFPSHSVIEKGQTVTLRCDPISGHDNLYWYRRVMGKEIKFLLHFVKESKQDESGMPNNRFLAERTGGTYSTLKVQPAELEDSGVYFCASSLHRQDTNYGYTFGSGTRLTVV.

About this clone itself: A junction boundary mismatches the germline segment, possibly from a read error. This rearrangement joins TRBV18 to TRBJ1-1; possible D gene TRBD1, 6 bases. The CDR3 is made up of 16 amino acids. Germline V CDR1 and CDR2: KGHSH, LQKENI. The DNA of the CDR3 is TGTGCCAGCTCAGGGGGCCGAGACAGCTTGAACACTAAAGCTTTCTTT. Translated, it gives CASSGGRDSLNTKAFF.

The gene calls are TRBV18 and TRBJ2-1; TRBD2 matches at 11 bases. V was pared by 6 bases and J by 5 bases, with 9 bases of the junction left unmatched. CDR1 and CDR2 (germline): KGHSH, LQKENI. CDR3 length equals 16 residues. The CDR3 sequence is CASSDTLAGANNEQFF. The CDR3 DNA follows: TGTGCCAGCTCGGATACACTAGCGGGAGCGAACAATGAGCAGTTCTTC.

J is TRBJ2-5 and V is TRBV7-6; TRBD2 is a possible D gene (5 bases). Deletions cut 1 base from V and 7 bases from J, with 13 bases between. The CDR3 totals 14 residues. CDR1 and CDR2 (germline): SGHVS, FNYEAQ. This chain's CDR3 is CASSLGGLSGTQYF. CDR3 in DNA: TGTGCCAGCAGCTTAGGAGGGTTGTCAGGGACCCAGTACTTC. Combining the CDR3 with reference TRBV7-6 and TRBJ2-5 gives the whole variable domain GAGVSQSPRYKVTKRGQDVALRCDPISGHVSLYWYRQALGQGPEFLTYFNYEAQQDKSGLPNDRFSAERPEGSISTLTIQRTEQRDSAMYRCASSLGGLSGTQYFGPGTRLLVL.

This sequence joins TRBV28 and TRBJ1-3, with 9 bases identical to TRBD1. The CDR3 runs to 15 residues. In germline, CDR1 is MDHEN, CDR2 SYDVKM. The V and J ends lost 5 bases and 5 bases, in that order; junction bases with no gene match: 7. In DNA form, the CDR3 reads TGTGCCAGCAGTCCCATACAGGGGGCGAGAAACACCATATATTTT. Protein: CASSPIQGARNTIYF.

This chain uses TRBV6-1 with TRBJ1-3, with TRBD1 matching 9 bases. The junction had 8 bases not matched to a gene; V was cut back by 6 bases and J by 8 bases. Germline-derived CDR1 and CDR2 are MNHNS and SASEGT. The CDR3 sequence is 14 residues long. The chain's CDR3 is CASSDNRGRHTIYF. The CDR3 nucleotides are TGTGCCAGCAGCGACAACAGGGGGCGGCACACCATATATTTT.

The V gene is TRBV18, the J gene TRBJ2-1; 9 bases fit TRBD1. CDR3 length equals 19 residues. The germline V gene has CDR1 KGHSH and CDR2 LQKENI. The V segment lost 2 bases and the J segment 6 bases; nucleotides outside the gene matches: 17. CDR3 sequence: CASSPIGPRRTGVSNEQFF. In DNA, the CDR3 is TGTGCCAGCTCACCAATAGGGCCCCGCAGGACAGGGGTAAGCAATGAGCAGTTCTTC. Together with reference TRBV18 and TRBJ2-1, the CDR3 gives the full variable domain: NAGVMQNPRHLVRRRGQEARLRCSPMKGHSHVYWYRQLPEEGLKFMVYLQKENIIDESGMPKERFSAEFPKEGPSILRIQQVVRGDSAAYFCASSPIGPRRTGVSNEQFFGPGTRLTVL.

The chain combines TRBV10-3 with TRBJ2-7; TRBD2 matches at 12 bases. The J segment lost 2 bases and the V segment lost 0 bases, leaving 8 bases of the junction unmatched. Germline loops: CDR1 ENHRY, CDR2 SYGVKD. This CDR3 spans 18 amino acids. CDR3 loop: CAISESETSGSTAYEQYF. CDR3 nucleotide sequence: TGTGCCATCAGTGAGTCTGAGACTAGCGGGAGTACGGCCTACGAGCAGTACTTC.

This clone was recorded once. The chain links TRBV11-2 to TRBJ2-1; D is perhaps TRBD1 (5 bases). The CDR3 length is 16 residues. The germline V and J ends were trimmed by 7 bases and 0 bases, with 16 bases remaining between them. Germline lookup yields CDR1 SGHAT and CDR2 FQNNGV. The CDR3 bases are TGTGCCAGCAACAAACCAGGGAAGAGCTCCTACAATGAGCAGTTCTTC. Its protein is CASNKPGKSSYNEQFF.

The CDR3 loop is CASAGFGQGGYEQYF. DNA of the CDR3: TGTGCTAGTGCCGGATTCGGGCAGGGTGGTTACGAGCAGTACTTC. The V call is TRBV12-5, the J call TRBJ2-7; the D gene is possibly TRBD1 (5 bases). The V end lost 7 bases, the J end lost 4 bases, and 20 bases lay between the germline ends. The CDR3 has 15 amino acids. Germline CDR1 reads LGHNT; CDR2 reads FRNRAP. The whole variable domain, remainder taken from reference TRBV12-5 and TRBJ2-7, is DARVTQTPRHKVTEMGQEVTMRCQPILGHNTVFWYRQTMMQGLELLAYFRNRAPLDDSGMPKDRFSAEMPDATLATLKIQPSEPRDSAVYFCASAGFGQGGYEQYFGPGTRLTVT.

The rearrangement uses TRBV5-4 and TRBJ2-7; 9 nucleotides agree with TRBD2. Germline V gene data show CDR1 as SGHNT and CDR2 as YYREEE (reference sequence). V trimming: 4 bases; J trimming: 5 bases; junction bases outside the gene matches: 13. The CDR3 length is 16 residues. Written as DNA, the CDR3 is TGTGCCAGCAGCCTGGGGACTAGCCGACAGAGTCACGAGCAGTACTTC. This translates into CASSLGTSRQSHEQYF.

The V gene is TRBV2, the J gene TRBJ2-5; D possibly uses TRBD1 or TRBD2 (5 bases each). Germline CDR1 and CDR2: SNHLY and FYNNEI. The CDR3 has 13 amino acids. The ends were cut back, 6 bases at V and 5 bases at J, with 13 bases in the middle. CDR3 residues: CASRPREWETQYF. CDR3 nucleotides: TGTGCCAGCAGGCCCAGGGAGTGGGAGACCCAGTACTTC.